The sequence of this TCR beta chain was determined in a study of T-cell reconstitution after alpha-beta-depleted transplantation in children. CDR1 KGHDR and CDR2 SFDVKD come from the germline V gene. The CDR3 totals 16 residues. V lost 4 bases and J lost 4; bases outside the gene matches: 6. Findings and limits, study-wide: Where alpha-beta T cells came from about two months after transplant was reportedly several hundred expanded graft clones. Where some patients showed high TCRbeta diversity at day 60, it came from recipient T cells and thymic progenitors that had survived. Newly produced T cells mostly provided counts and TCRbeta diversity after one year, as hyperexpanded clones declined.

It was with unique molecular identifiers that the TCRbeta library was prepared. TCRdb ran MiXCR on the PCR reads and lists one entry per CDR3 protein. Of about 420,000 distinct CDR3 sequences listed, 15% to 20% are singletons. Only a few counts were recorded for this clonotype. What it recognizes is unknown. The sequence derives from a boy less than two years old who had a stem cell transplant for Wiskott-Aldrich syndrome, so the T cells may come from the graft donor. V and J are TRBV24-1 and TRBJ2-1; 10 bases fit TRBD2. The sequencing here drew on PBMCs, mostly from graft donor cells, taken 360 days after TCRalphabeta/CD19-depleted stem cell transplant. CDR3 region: CATSDQSGGAYNEQFF. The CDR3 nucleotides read TGTGCCACCAGTGACCAGAGCGGGGGGGCATACAATGAGCAGTTCTTC.